A single TCR beta chain is shown here with its context. Its target is not known. PCR involved 60 Vbeta and 13 Jbeta primers. Generated by immunoSEQ multiplex PCR, the TCRdb table keeps only in-frame clones and is missing some. Here the sample spans 100,000 or so clones, roughly 80% being singletons. The V and J ends lost 5 bases and 13 bases, in that order; junction bases with no gene match: 12. CDR3 length equals 15 residues. The V gene's germline CDR1 is SGHTA and CDR2 FQGNSA. These data are taken from a study of cytomegalovirus exposure and HLA in healthy donors. Study findings and constraints: Accounts indicate the classifier identified cytomegalovirus status with strong specificity and sensitivity. Common viral pathogens seemed to be connected with several of the most significant clusters, according to a later analysis. Some segments of the V type, notably TRBV6-2 and TRBV6-3, were excluded as indistinguishable. Earlier results showed most TCR beta V segments being productive about 87% or about 30% of the time.

The sample was PBMCs. The chain combines TRBV7-2 with TRBJ2-1; 12 nucleotides match TRBD2. The sequence was collected from a man aged 25 to 45 in good health and CMV-seropositive. CDR3 sequence: CASSPPGLAGGGQFF. The CDR3 coding sequence is TGTGCCAGCAGCCCGCCGGGACTAGCGGGCGGGGGACAGTTCTTC.